This T cell receptor beta chain was found in a study of OX40 agonist ivuxolimab in advanced cancers. General study findings and limits: Among the lowest peripheral clonal expansion occurred in 0.1-3.0 mg/kg partial responders.

Repertoires were generated with immunoSEQ multiplex PCR, while TCRdb's copy carries only in-frame clones and drops some. This sample yields around 62,000 clones, of which 75% to 85% are seen a single time; 2.4% belongs to the top ten. Germline V lookup: CDR1 SGDLS, CDR2 YYNGEE. This CDR3 comprises 14 residues. V was pared by 4 bases and J by 3 bases, with 14 bases between. As to this clone: Its antigen is unknown.

The sample was CD4+ or CD8+ T cells sorted from blood, taken in a trial of the OX40 agonist ivuxolimab. V usage is TRBV9 and J usage is TRBJ2-7; weak D call: TRBD1 (6 bases). This sequence originates from an adult with an advanced solid tumor such as melanoma, head and neck, liver or kidney cancer. CDR3 sequence: CASSITGFDYEQYF. CDR3 nucleotide sequence: TGTGCCAGCAGCATCACAGGGTTCGACTACGAGCAGTACTTC.